This T cell receptor beta chain was documented in a study of T cell responses to AZD1222 COVID-19 vaccine. Whole-study results and caveats: Clonal diversity was possibly underestimated; the donors were predominantly white British and more often female. There were vaccine-associated CD4 TCRs across spike, dominant at 160-218 and 743-854.

Sequencing used immunoSEQ multiplex PCR; TCRdb keeps in-frame clones, though not all of them. The table lists 120,000 to 150,000 clones, about 90% of them singletons, with 5% to 6.5% in the top ten. As to this clone: As yet, its antigen is unknown.

The sample consisted of peripheral blood, taken on day 0 of AZD1222 vaccination. The sequence came from an adult in good health.

DNA for the CDR3: TGCGCCAGCAGCCAAGAAGGAGGACTAGCGGGAGTGTCCAATGAGCAGTTCTTC. Translating it yields CASSQEGGLAGVSNEQFF. The chain is built from TRBV4-3 and TRBJ2-1; 13 bases are a match to TRBD2. CDR3 length: 18 amino acids. Germline V gives CDR1 LGHNA, CDR2 YSLEER. V lost 0 bases to trimming and J lost 6 bases; unmatched junction nucleotides: 8.